The 32 T cell receptor beta chains reported below all come from one sample, sequenced in a study of blood T cell repertoires in COVID-19. Measured with immunoSEQ multiplex PCR; TCRdb has only the in-frame clones, and not every one. The sample yields 200,000 to 250,000 clones, under 90% seen once. What was sequenced was peripheral blood. These receptors came from a woman of 80 years or more with active or convalescent COVID-19.

The chain links TRBV7-2 to TRBJ2-7; 16 nucleotides match TRBD2. Trimming cost V 3 bases and J 4 bases; bases outside gene matches: 6. CDR3 size: 17 residues. Germline values: CDR1 SGHTA, CDR2 FQGNSA. The CDR3 protein is CASSFGTSGGAVYEQYF. The CDR3 bases are TGTGCCAGCAGCTTTGGGACTAGCGGGGGGGCCGTTTACGAGCAGTACTTC.

This clone was counted a single time. CDR3 region: CASSPNRDRSYNEQFF. CDR3 DNA: TGTGCCAGCTCACCCAACCGGGACAGGAGTTACAATGAGCAGTTCTTC. The rearrangement uses TRBV18 and TRBJ2-1; 8 bases fit TRBD1. The CDR3 contains 16 residues. CDR1 KGHSH and CDR2 LQKENI come from the germline V gene. With V trimmed by 3 bases and J by 4 bases, 8 bases remained unmatched.

This clone was seen many times. The chain recombines TRBV19 with TRBJ1-1; TRBD1 aligns across 9 bases. The trim removed 5 bases at V and 1 base at J, leaving 14 bases unmatched. Germline V gives CDR1 LNHDA, CDR2 SQIVND (reference sequence). The CDR3 contains 18 residues. This CDR3 is CASSVKGQGLVENTEAFF. CDR3 coding DNA: TGTGCCAGTAGTGTGAAGGGACAGGGACTTGTAGAGAACACTGAAGCTTTCTTT.

This clone appeared once. CDR3 in amino acids: CASSPGTGGYHEQFF. The CDR3 bases are TGTGCCAGCAGCCCAGGGACAGGGGGCTATCATGAGCAGTTCTTC. This chain links TRBV7-2 with TRBJ2-1; 12 bases are a match to TRBD1. Germline trimming cut 5 bases from V and 8 bases from J; bases unmatched to any gene: 7. The CDR3 contains 15 residues. CDR1 is SGHTA, CDR2 FQGNSA, per germline.

The V gene is TRBV11-2, the J gene TRBJ1-2; 8 bases line up with TRBD1. The CDR3 totals 15 residues. Germline-derived CDR1 and CDR2 are SGHAT and FQNNGV. Unmatched junction bases numbered 7, after V lost 3 bases and J lost 4 bases. The DNA for the CDR3 is TGTGCCAGCAGCTTCTCCGGGACAGGCGCCTATGGCTACACCTTC. Its translation: CASSFSGTGAYGYTF.

The V gene is TRBV9, the J gene TRBJ1-3, with D possibly TRBD1 on 5 matching bases. This CDR3 comprises 11 residues. Trimming cost V 3 bases and J 11 bases, with 9 bases left between them. CDR1 SGDLS and CDR2 YYNGEE come from the germline V gene. The CDR3 spells CASSAGRSIYF. The CDR3 region has the DNA TGTGCCAGCAGCGCAGGGAGGTCCATATATTTT.

The chain links TRBV2 to TRBJ2-2; TRBD1 might be the D (6 bases). V lost 2 bases, J lost 5 bases, and 21 bases lay in between. The CDR3 contains 18 residues. CDR1 is SNHLY, CDR2 FYNNEI, per germline. CDR3 nucleotide sequence: TGTGCCAGCAGTGAATGGGTCCGGGACACCAGAAGGACCGGGGAGCTGTTTTTT. Its translation: CASSEWVRDTRRTGELFF.

To note about this clone: This same CDR3 is encoded by further DNA sequences in the sample. The chain's CDR3 is CASSLVGQGNQPQHF. The CDR3 bases are TGTGCCAGCAGCTTAGTTGGACAGGGCAATCAGCCCCAGCATTTT. The chain carries TRBV7-2 and TRBJ1-5; 7 positions match TRBD1. There are 15 residues in the CDR3. Per germline, CDR1 SGHTA and CDR2 FQGNSA. V gave up 1 base and J gave up 2 bases; unmatched junction bases: 2.

J is TRBJ1-2 and V is TRBV18; possibly TRBD1 for D (6 bases). Trimming cost V 2 bases and J 7 bases, with 29 bases left between them. CDR3 size: 19 residues. Germline V gene lookup returns CDR1 KGHSH and CDR2 LQKENI. The chain's CDR3 is CASSPNYSPPVGQTGGYTF. The CDR3 DNA follows: TGTGCCAGCTCACCAAACTACTCACCCCCAGTCGGACAGACAGGTGGCTACACCTTC.

The J gene is TRBJ1-4, the V gene TRBV25-1, with a weak D call TRBD1 (6 bases). The CDR3 is 16 residues long. Germline V CDR1 and CDR2: MGHDK, SYGVNS. The ends were cut back, 0 bases at V and 3 bases at J, with 11 bases in the middle. The CDR3 region has the DNA TGTGCCAGCAGTGAATATCGCAGGGGACCTAATGAAAAACTGTTTTTT. This gives the protein CASSEYRRGPNEKLFF. Full variable domain (outside the CDR3, taken from reference TRBV25-1 and TRBJ1-4): EADIYQTPRYLVIGTGKKITLECSQTMGHDKMYWYQQDPGMELHLIHYSYGVNSTEKGDLSSESTVSRIRTEHFPLTLESARPSHTSQYLCASSEYRRGPNEKLFFGSGTQLSVL.

This clone was seen just once. The V gene is TRBV3-1 (or the pseudogene TRBV3-2), the J gene TRBJ1-5, with a possible D match to TRBD1 (6 bases). Looked up from germline, CDR1 is LGHDT and CDR2 is YNNKEL (reference sequence). This CDR3 has 15 amino acids. Trimming left V 4 bases short and J 6 bases short, with 16 bases between. CDR3 loop: CASSLRYRAAQPQHF. As DNA, the CDR3 is TGTGCCAGCAGCCTACGGTACAGGGCGGCTCAGCCCCAGCATTTT.

The chain has TRBV9 and TRBJ1-3, with TRBD1 matching over 10 bases. J lost 4 bases, V lost 5 bases, and 9 bases had no gene match. This CDR3 contains 16 residues. From germline, CDR1 is SGDLS and CDR2 YYNGEE. CDR3 DNA sequence: TGTGCCAGCAGGCCGGGACAGGGGTTGGAGGGAAACACCATATATTTT. Translated, it gives CASRPGQGLEGNTIYF.

V is TRBV2 and J is TRBJ1-1; D may be TRBD1 (6 bases). Trimming took off 0 bases at V and 9 bases at J, with 14 bases between the two ends. CDR3 size: 14 residues. Germline CDR1 SNHLY, CDR2 FYNNEI. CDR3 loop: CASSEAGQSLKAFF. In DNA form, the CDR3 reads TGTGCCAGCAGTGAAGCTGGACAGTCACTTAAAGCTTTCTTT. Combining the CDR3 with reference TRBV2 and TRBJ1-1 gives the whole variable domain EPEVTQTPSHQVTQMGQEVILRCVPISNHLYFYWYRQILGQKVEFLVSFYNNEISEKSEIFDDQFSVERPDGSNFTLKIRSTKLEDSAMYFCASSEAGQSLKAFFGQGTRLTVV.

V usage is TRBV28 and J usage is TRBJ2-6, with a tentative D call TRBD1 (5 bases). The V end lost 6 bases, the J end lost 0 bases, and 15 bases lay between the germline ends. CDR3 length: 17 residues. CDR1 and CDR2 (germline): MDHEN, SYDVKM. The CDR3 reads CASRPYLRGSGANVLTF. The CDR3 region has the DNA TGTGCCAGCAGGCCTTATTTAAGGGGCTCTGGGGCCAACGTCCTGACTTTC.

J is TRBJ1-4 and V is TRBV2, with D perhaps TRBD1 (6 bases). The germline V gene has CDR1 SNHLY and CDR2 FYNNEI. CDR3 length: 16 residues. Trimming left V 5 bases short and J 7 bases short, with 20 bases between. CDR3 bases: TGTGCCAGCAGTACTTGGACAGAAGAAAGGGGTGAAAAACTGTTTTTT. Translation gives CASSTWTEERGEKLFF.

The chain links TRBV7-2 to TRBJ2-2, with 9 bases fitting TRBD1. V shed 6 bases and J 6 bases; nucleotides not matched to a gene: 5. This CDR3 spans 14 amino acids. From germline, CDR1 is SGHTA and CDR2 FQGNSA. CDR3 loop: CASSSDRGAGELFF. CDR3 DNA: TGTGCCAGCAGTTCGGACAGGGGAGCCGGGGAGCTGTTTTTT. The full variable domain, with the rest looked up from reference TRBV7-2 and TRBJ2-2, is GAGVSQSPSNKVTEKGKDVELRCDPISGHTALYWYRQSLGQGLEFLIYFQGNSAPDKSGLPSDRFSAERTGGSVSTLTIQRTQQEDSAVYLCASSSDRGAGELFFGEGSRLTVL.

The rearrangement joins TRBV5-8 to TRBJ2-2; 9 bases agree with TRBD1. Trimming removed 4 bases from V and 3 bases from J; junction bases left unmatched: 7. From germline, CDR1 is SGHTS and CDR2 YDEGEE. CDR3 length: 16 amino acids. CDR3 sequence reads: CASSRWGQGYTGELFF. As DNA, the CDR3 is TGTGCCAGCAGCCGGTGGGGACAGGGTTACACCGGGGAGCTGTTTTTT.

The chain uses TRBV18 and TRBJ2-7, with TRBD1 matching 7 bases. Germline CDR1 and CDR2: KGHSH and LQKENI. This CDR3 contains 13 residues. J lost 2 bases, V lost 6 bases, and 4 bases had no gene match. CDR3 sequence: CASSTTGPYEQYF. As DNA, the CDR3 is TGTGCCAGCTCCACGACAGGGCCCTACGAGCAGTACTTC.

V and J are TRBV29-1 and TRBJ1-4, with 7 bases identical to TRBD1. The V and J ends lost 6 bases and 5 bases, in that order; junction bases with no gene match: 6. This CDR3 is built from 13 residues. Germline CDR1 and CDR2: SQVTM and ANQGSEA. CDR3 sequence reads: CSVTTGLNEKLFF. The DNA for the CDR3 is TGCAGCGTGACGACAGGGCTAAATGAAAAACTGTTTTTT. Full variable domain (outside the CDR3, taken from reference TRBV29-1 and TRBJ1-4): SAVISQKPSRDICQRGTSLTIQCQVDSQVTMMFWYRQQPGQSLTLIATANQGSEATYESGFVIDKFPISRPNLTFSTLTVSNMSPEDSSIYLCSVTTGLNEKLFFGSGTQLSVL.

The J gene is TRBJ2-2, the V gene TRBV7-9; the D is unclear. V lost 0 bases and J 0 bases, leaving 8 bases between the germline ends. CDR1 is SEHNR, CDR2 FQNEAQ, per germline (reference sequence). The CDR3 totals 16 residues. CDR3 amino acids: CASSLASPSNTGELFF. CDR3 nucleotide sequence: TGTGCCAGCAGCTTAGCCTCCCCGTCGAACACCGGGGAGCTGTTTTTT.

V usage is TRBV5-1 and J usage is TRBJ1-1; 7 bases match TRBD1. The CDR3 has 15 residues. V gave up 0 bases and J gave up 3 bases; unmatched junction bases: 5. Germline-derived CDR1 and CDR2 are SGHRS and YFSETQ. CDR3 DNA sequence: TGCGCCAGCAGCTTGGGAGACAGGGAACACACTGAAGCTTTCTTT. Protein product: CASSLGDREHTEAFF.

The V call is TRBV24-1, the J call TRBJ2-2, with TRBD2 matching over 11 bases. The CDR3 totals 16 residues. V dropped 6 bases and J dropped 2; count of bases not matched to a gene: 4. CDR1 and CDR2 from the germline V gene are KGHDR and SFDVKD. Here the CDR3 reads CATSSGTSGNTGELFF. Written as DNA, the CDR3 is TGTGCCACCAGTTCAGGGACTAGCGGAAACACCGGGGAGCTGTTTTTT.

The CDR3 loop is CASSKTGGRGRETQYF. The CDR3 nucleotides are TGTGCCAGCAGCAAAACAGGGGGCAGAGGGAGAGAGACCCAGTACTTC. The rearrangement uses TRBV5-4 and TRBJ2-5; 9 positions match TRBD1. The germline V gene has CDR1 SGHNT and CDR2 YYREEE (reference sequence). V was clipped by 4 bases and J by 4 bases; unmatched bases: 11. The CDR3 has 16 amino acids.

CDR3 coding DNA: TGTGCCAGCAGGGACGCTAGCGGGGGGAAATACGAGCAGTACTTC. It codes for CASRDASGGKYEQYF. The chain uses TRBV2 and TRBJ2-7; the match to TRBD2 covers 11 bases. Germline assignment: CDR1 SNHLY and CDR2 FYNNEI. J was trimmed by 4 bases and V by 6 bases; bases with no gene match: 8. This CDR3 is built from 15 residues.

The chain has TRBV19 and TRBJ2-3, with D possibly being TRBD1 (6 bases). V shed 5 bases and J shed 1 base, with 16 bases lying between them. Germline CDR1 reads LNHDA; CDR2 reads SQIVND (reference sequence). CDR3 size: 16 residues. CDR3: CASSEDRTARTDTQYF. The CDR3 bases are TGTGCCAGTAGTGAGGATAGGACAGCCCGCACAGATACGCAGTATTTT.

The chain joins TRBV5-8 to TRBJ1-1, with unresolved D. CDR1 and CDR2 from the germline V gene are SGHTS and YDEGEE. The CDR3 is made up of 14 amino acids. The germline V and J ends were trimmed by 0 bases and 7 bases, with 13 bases remaining between them. The CDR3: CASSLDRVGGEAFF. The CDR3 nucleotides read TGTGCCAGCAGCTTGGATAGGGTCGGAGGTGAAGCTTTCTTT.

V gene TRBV19 combines with J gene TRBJ2-3; D gene uncertain. V gave up 1 base and J gave up 4 bases, with 12 bases separating them. CDR3 length: 15 residues. Germline V CDR1 and CDR2: LNHDA, SQIVND (reference sequence). This CDR3 is CASSIGGPAADTQYF. In DNA, the CDR3 is TGTGCCAGTAGTATAGGAGGTCCCGCGGCAGATACGCAGTATTTT.

In this sample, this clone turned up once. The chain carries TRBV18 and TRBJ2-2; perhaps TRBD2 as D (6 bases). Deletions cut 2 bases from V and 1 base from J, with 11 bases between. The V gene's germline CDR1 is KGHSH and CDR2 LQKENI. This CDR3 comprises 16 residues. The chain's CDR3 is CASSPVSSENTGELFF. The CDR3 bases are TGTGCCAGCTCACCAGTGTCTAGCGAGAACACCGGGGAGCTGTTTTTT.

The chain uses TRBV5-1 and TRBJ1-1, with 8 positions matching TRBD1. J was trimmed by 5 bases and V by 4 bases; bases with no gene match: 7. The CDR3 contains 14 residues. Germline V gene sequence: CDR1 SGHRS, CDR2 YFSETQ. This CDR3 reads CASSPQGVRTEAFF. In nucleotides, the CDR3 is TGCGCCAGCAGCCCACAGGGGGTGAGGACTGAAGCTTTCTTT.

V is TRBV18 and J is TRBJ1-2; no clear D gene. Germline V gene lookup returns CDR1 KGHSH and CDR2 LQKENI. V lost 6 bases, J lost 4 bases, and 9 bases lay in between. The CDR3 totals 12 residues. The CDR3 sequence: CASSPEIYGYTF. CDR3 coding DNA: TGTGCCAGCTCCCCAGAGATCTATGGCTACACCTTC.

The rearrangement links TRBV4-2 to TRBJ2-2, with 7 positions matching TRBD1. V was pared by 0 bases and J by 6 bases, with 10 bases of the junction left unmatched. Germline CDR1 and CDR2: LGHNA and YNFKEQ. The CDR3 has 17 amino acids. The CDR3, as DNA: TGTGCCAGCAGCCAAGATAGTGACAGGGTGGTTTCCGGGGAGCTGTTTTTT. Amino acids: CASSQDSDRVVSGELFF.

This clone occurred a few times. The chain recombines TRBV5-1 with TRBJ1-6; 8 nucleotides agree with TRBD1. The CDR3 has 13 residues. The junction had 4 bases not matched to a gene; V was cut back by 6 bases and J by 8 bases. Germline loops: CDR1 SGHRS, CDR2 YFSETQ. As DNA, the CDR3 is TGCGCCAGCACCAGGGGGCTTGATTCACCCCTCCACTTT. Residues: CASTRGLDSPLHF.